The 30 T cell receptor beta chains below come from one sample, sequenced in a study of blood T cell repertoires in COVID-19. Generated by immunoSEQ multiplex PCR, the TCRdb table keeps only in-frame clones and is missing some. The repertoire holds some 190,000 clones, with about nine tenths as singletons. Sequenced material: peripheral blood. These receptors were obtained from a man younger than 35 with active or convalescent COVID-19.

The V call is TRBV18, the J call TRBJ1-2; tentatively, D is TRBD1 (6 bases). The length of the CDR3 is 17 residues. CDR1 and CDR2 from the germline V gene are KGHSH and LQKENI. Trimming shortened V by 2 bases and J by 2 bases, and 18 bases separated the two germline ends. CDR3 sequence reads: CASSPKRGAGANYGYTF. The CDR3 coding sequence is TGTGCCAGCTCACCAAAAAGAGGCGCAGGGGCCAACTATGGCTACACCTTC.

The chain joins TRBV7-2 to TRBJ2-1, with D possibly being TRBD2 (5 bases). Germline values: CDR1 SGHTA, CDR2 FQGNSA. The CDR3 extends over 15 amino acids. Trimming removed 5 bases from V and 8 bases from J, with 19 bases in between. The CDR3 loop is CASSPSLRDGDEQFF. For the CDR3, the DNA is TGTGCCAGCAGCCCTAGTTTGAGGGATGGGGATGAGCAGTTCTTC. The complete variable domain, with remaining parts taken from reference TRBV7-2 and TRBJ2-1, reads GAGVSQSPSNKVTEKGKDVELRCDPISGHTALYWYRQSLGQGLEFLIYFQGNSAPDKSGLPSDRFSAERTGGSVSTLTIQRTQQEDSAVYLCASSPSLRDGDEQFFGPGTRLTVL.

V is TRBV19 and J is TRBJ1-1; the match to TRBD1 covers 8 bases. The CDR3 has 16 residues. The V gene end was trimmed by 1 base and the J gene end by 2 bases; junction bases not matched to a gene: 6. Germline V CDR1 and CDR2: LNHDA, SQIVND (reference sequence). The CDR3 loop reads CASSIGTGKSNTEAFF. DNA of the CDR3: TGTGCCAGTAGTATAGGGACAGGGAAATCAAACACTGAAGCTTTCTTT.

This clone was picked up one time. The CDR3 reads CSAFLTSYTF. CDR3 nucleotides: TGCAGTGCTTTCCTGACTAGCTACACCTTC. This chain uses TRBV20-1 with TRBJ1-2; D gene uncertain. From germline, CDR1 is DFQATT and CDR2 SNEGSKA (reference sequence). Trimming pared 5 bases from V and 9 bases from J, leaving 10 bases between. CDR3 size: 10 residues.

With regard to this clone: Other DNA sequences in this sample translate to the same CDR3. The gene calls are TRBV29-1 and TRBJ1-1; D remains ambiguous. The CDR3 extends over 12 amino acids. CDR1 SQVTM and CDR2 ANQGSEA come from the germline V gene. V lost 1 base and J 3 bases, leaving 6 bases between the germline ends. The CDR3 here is CSVEGLDTEAFF. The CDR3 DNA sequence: TGCAGCGTTGAAGGACTGGACACTGAAGCTTTCTTT.

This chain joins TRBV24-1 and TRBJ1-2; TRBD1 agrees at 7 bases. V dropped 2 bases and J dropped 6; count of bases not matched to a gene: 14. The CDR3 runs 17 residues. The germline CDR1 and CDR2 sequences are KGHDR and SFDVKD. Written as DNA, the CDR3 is TGTGCCACCAGTGATTCTAAGACAGGGTGGATTTTGGATGGCTACACCTTC. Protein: CATSDSKTGWILDGYTF.

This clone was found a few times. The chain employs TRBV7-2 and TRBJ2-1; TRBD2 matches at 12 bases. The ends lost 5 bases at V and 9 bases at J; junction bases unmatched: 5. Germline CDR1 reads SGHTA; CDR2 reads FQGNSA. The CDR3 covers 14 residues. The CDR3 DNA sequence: TGTGCCAGCAGCCTACGGACTAGCGGGATTGAGCAGTTCTTC. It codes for CASSLRTSGIEQFF.

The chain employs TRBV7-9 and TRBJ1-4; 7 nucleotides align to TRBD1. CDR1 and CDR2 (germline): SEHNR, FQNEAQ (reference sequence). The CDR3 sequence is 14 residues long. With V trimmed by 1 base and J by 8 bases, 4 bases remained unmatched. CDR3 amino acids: CASSLDRGREKLFF. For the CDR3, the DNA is TGTGCCAGCAGCTTAGACAGGGGACGGGAAAAACTGTTTTTT.

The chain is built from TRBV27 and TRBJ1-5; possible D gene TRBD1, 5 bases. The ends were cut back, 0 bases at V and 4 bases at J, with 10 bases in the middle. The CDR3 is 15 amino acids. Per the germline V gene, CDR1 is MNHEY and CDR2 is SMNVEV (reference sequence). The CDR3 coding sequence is TGTGCCAGCAGTTTATCAAAGGGGCGGAATCAGCCCCAGCATTTT. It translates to CASSLSKGRNQPQHF.

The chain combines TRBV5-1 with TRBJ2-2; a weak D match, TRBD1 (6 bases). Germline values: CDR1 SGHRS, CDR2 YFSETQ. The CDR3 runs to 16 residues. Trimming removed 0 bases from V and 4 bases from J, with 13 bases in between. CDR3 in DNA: TGCGCCAGCAGCTTGGTCGCAGGGGACGGCACCGGGGAGCTGTTTTTT. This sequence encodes CASSLVAGDGTGELFF.

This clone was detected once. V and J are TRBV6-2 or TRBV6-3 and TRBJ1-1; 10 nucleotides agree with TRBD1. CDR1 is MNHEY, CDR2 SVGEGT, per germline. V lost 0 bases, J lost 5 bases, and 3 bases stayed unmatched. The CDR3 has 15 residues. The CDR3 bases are TGTGCCAGCAGTTACTCGGGACAGGGGAGGACTGAAGCTTTCTTT. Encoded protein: CASSYSGQGRTEAFF.

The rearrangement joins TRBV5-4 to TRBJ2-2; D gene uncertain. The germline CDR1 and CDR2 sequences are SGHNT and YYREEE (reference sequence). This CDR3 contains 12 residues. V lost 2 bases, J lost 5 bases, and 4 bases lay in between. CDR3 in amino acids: CASSFVTGELFF. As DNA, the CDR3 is TGTGCCAGCAGCTTCGTTACCGGGGAGCTGTTTTTT.

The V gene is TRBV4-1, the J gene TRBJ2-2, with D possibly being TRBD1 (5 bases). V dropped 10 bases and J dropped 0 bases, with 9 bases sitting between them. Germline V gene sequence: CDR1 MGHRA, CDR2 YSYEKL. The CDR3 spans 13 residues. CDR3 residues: CATMDTNTGELFF. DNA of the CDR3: TGCGCCACTATGGACACGAACACCGGGGAGCTGTTTTTT.

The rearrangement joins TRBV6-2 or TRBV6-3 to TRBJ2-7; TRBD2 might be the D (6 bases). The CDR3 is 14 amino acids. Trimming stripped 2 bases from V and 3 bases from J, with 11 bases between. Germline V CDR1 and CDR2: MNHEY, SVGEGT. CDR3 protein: CASSYDISGYEQYF. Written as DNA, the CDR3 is TGTGCCAGCAGTTACGATATTAGCGGCTACGAGCAGTACTTC.

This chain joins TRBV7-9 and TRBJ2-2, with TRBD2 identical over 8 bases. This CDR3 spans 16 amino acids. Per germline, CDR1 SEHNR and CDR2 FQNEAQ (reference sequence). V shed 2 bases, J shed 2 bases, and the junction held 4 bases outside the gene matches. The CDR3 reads CASSLFSGVNTGELFF. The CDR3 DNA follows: TGTGCCAGCAGCTTATTTAGCGGGGTAAACACCGGGGAGCTGTTTTTT.

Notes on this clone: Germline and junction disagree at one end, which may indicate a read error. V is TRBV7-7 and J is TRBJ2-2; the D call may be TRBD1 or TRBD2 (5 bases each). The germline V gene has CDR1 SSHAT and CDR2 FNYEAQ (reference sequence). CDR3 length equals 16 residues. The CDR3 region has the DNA TGTGCTAGCAGCTTAGCGTCAGGGCCTGGGACCGGGGAGCTGTTTTTT. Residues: CASSLASGPGTGELFF.

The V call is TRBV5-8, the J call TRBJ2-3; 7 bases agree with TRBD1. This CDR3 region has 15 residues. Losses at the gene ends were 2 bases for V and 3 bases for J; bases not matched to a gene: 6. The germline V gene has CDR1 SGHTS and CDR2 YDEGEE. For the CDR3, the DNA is TGTGCCAGCAGCTTCTCCGGGACAGATACAGATACGCAGTATTTT. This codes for CASSFSGTDTDTQYF.

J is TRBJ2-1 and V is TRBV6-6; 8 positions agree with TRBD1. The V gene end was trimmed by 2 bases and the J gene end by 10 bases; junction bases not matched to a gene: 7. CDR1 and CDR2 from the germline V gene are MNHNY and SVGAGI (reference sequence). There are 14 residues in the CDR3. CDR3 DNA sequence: TGTGCCAGCAGTTACCTTGAAACAGGGGGAGAGCAGTTCTTC. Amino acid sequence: CASSYLETGGEQFF.

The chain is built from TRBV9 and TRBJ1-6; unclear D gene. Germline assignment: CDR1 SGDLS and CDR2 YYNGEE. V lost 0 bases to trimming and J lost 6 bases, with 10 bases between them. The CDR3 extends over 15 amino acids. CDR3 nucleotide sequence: TGTGCCAGCAGCGTAGGCGGCGACGCTAATTCACCCCTCCACTTT. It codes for CASSVGGDANSPLHF. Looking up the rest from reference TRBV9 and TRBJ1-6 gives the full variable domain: DSGVTQTPKHLITATGQRVTLRCSPRSGDLSVYWYQQSLDQGLQFLIQYYNGEERAKGNILERFSAQQFPDLHSELNLSSLELGDSALYFCASSVGGDANSPLHFGNGTRLTVT.

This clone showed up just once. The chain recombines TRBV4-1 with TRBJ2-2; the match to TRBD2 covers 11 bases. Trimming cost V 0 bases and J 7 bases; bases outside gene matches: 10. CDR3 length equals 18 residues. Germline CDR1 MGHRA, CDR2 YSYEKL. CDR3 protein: CASSQDGSGGALGGELFF. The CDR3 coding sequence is TGCGCCAGCAGCCAAGATGGTAGCGGGGGGGCGCTAGGCGGGGAGCTGTTTTTT.

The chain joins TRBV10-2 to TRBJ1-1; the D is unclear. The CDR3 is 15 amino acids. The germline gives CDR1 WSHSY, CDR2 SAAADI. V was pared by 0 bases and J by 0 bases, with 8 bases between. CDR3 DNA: TGCGCCAGCAGTGAGTCAAGGCAGGTGAACACTGAAGCTTTCTTT. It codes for CASSESRQVNTEAFF.

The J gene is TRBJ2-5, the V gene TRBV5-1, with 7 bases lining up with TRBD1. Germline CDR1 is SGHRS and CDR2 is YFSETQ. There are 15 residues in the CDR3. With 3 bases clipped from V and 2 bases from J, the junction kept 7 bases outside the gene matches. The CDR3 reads CASSSQPGQQETQYF. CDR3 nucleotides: TGCGCCAGCAGCTCTCAGCCGGGACAGCAAGAGACCCAGTACTTC.

For the CDR3, the DNA is TGTGCCAGCAGCCCCAGGGGGCAGAGAGATACGCAGTATTTT. Protein: CASSPRGQRDTQYF. V and J are TRBV14 and TRBJ2-3; TRBD1 matches at 8 bases. Germline V gene data show CDR1 as SGHDN and CDR2 as FVKESK. V shed 4 bases and J 5 bases; nucleotides not matched to a gene: 5. This CDR3 has 14 amino acids. Using reference TRBV14 and TRBJ2-3 for the parts outside the CDR3, the full variable domain is EAGVTQFPSHSVIEKGQTVTLRCDPISGHDNLYWYRRVMGKEIKFLLHFVKESKQDESGMPNNRFLAERTGGTYSTLKVQPAELEDSGVYFCASSPRGQRDTQYFGPGTRLTVL.

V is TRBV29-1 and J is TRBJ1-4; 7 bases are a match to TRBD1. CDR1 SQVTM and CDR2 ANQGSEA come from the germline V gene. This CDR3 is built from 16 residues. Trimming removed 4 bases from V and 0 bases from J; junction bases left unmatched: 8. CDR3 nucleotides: TGCAGCGTTGGTGGGACAGTAGGAGCAACTAATGAAAAACTGTTTTTT. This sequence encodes CSVGGTVGATNEKLFF.

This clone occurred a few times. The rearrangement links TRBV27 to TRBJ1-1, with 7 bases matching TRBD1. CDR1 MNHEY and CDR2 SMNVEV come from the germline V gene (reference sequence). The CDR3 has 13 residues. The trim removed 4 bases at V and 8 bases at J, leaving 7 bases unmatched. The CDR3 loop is CASSYPGQQEAFF. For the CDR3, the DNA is TGTGCCAGCAGTTACCCGGGACAGCAGGAAGCTTTCTTT.

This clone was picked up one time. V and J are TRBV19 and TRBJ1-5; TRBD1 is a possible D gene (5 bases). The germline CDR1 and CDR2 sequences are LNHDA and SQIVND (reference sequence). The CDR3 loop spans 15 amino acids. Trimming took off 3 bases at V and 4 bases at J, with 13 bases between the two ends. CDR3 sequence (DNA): TGTGCCAGTAGTATTCCCAGGGCCACTAATCAGCCCCAGCATTTT. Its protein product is CASSIPRATNQPQHF.

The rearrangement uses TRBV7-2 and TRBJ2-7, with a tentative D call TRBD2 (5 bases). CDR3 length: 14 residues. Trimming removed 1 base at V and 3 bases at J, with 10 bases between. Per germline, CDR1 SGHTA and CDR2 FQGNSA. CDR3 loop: CASSLGRLNYEQYF. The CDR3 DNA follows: TGTGCCAGCAGCTTAGGGAGACTAAACTACGAGCAGTACTTC.

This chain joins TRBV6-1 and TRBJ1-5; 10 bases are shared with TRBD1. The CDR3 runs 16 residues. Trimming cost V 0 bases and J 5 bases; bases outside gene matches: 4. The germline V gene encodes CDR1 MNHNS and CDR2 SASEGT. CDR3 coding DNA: TGTGCCAGCAGTGAAGCGGCGGGACAGGGGTATCAGCCCCAGCATTTT. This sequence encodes CASSEAAGQGYQPQHF.

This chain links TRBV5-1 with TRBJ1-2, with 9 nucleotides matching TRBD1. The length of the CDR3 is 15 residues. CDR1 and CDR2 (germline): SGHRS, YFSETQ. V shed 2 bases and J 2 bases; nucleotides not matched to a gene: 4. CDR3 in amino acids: CASSFGQGRNYGYTF. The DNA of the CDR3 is TGCGCCAGCAGCTTCGGACAGGGGCGCAACTATGGCTACACCTTC.

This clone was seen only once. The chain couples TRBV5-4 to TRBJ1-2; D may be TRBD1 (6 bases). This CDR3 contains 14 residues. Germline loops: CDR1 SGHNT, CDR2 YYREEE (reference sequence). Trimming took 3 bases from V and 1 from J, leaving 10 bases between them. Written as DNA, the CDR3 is TGTGCCAGCAGCTGGTCAGGGGATAACTATGGCTACACCTTC. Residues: CASSWSGDNYGYTF.